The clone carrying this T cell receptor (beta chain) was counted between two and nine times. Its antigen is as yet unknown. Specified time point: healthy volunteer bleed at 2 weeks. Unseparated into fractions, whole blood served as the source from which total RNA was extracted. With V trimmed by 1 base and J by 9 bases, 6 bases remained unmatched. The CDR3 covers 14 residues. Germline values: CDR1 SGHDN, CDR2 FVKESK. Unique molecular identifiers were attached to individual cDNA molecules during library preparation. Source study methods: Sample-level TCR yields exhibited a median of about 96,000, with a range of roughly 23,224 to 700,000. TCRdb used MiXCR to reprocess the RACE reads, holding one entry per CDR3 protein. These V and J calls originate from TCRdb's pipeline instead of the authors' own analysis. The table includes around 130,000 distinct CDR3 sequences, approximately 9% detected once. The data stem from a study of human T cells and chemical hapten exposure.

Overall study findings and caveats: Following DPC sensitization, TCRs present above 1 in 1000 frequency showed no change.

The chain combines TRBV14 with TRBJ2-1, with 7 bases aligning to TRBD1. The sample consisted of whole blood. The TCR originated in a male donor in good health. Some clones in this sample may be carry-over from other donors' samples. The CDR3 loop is CASSQVSTGVEQFF. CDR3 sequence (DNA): TGTGCCAGCAGCCAAGTTTCCACAGGGGTTGAGCAGTTCTTC.